This T cell receptor beta chain was sequenced during a study of monozygotic twins with inflammatory bowel disease. TCR libraries were prepared from around 3,500 ng total RNA each. TCRdb re-called the 5' RACE reads; every CDR3 protein appears as one record, without DNA. Recorded here are over 130,000 distinct CDR3 sequences; the top ten clones represent roughly 2.5%. Whole-study findings and limits: Among patients, repertoires may have gained variability from differing immunosuppressive treatments.

On this clonotype: What it recognizes is unknown.

Sequences were obtained from blood. The sequence was obtained from a human donor with ulcerative colitis or Crohn's disease, or a healthy co-twin of an affected twin (not recorded which).

The CDR3 spells CASSLSWEGTLWHNEQFF. V usage is TRBV27 and J usage is TRBJ2-1; TCRdb's D call of TRBD2 is untestable without DNA. Germline CDR1 is MNHEY and CDR2 is SMNVEV (reference sequence). The CDR3 length is 18 residues.